Listed here are 23 T cell receptor beta chains from one sample, sequenced in a study of cytomegalovirus exposure and HLA in healthy donors. Using immunoSEQ multiplex PCR, the repertoire was profiled, and TCRdb retains in-frame clones only, with some absent. The sample includes over 200,000 clones, less than 95% of them seen just once. The material sequenced was PBMCs. All receptors derive from a woman aged 25 to 45 in good health and CMV-seronegative.

The V gene is TRBV19, the J gene TRBJ2-7, with a weak D call TRBD1 (6 bases). The ends were cut back, 9 bases at V and 5 bases at J, with 20 bases in the middle. Looked up from germline, CDR1 is LNHDA and CDR2 is SQIVND (reference sequence). The CDR3 runs 14 residues. CDR3 DNA: TGTGCCAGCCGCCCCACCGGGACATCCCACGAGCAGTACTTC. It codes for CASRPTGTSHEQYF.

The gene calls are TRBV7-8 and TRBJ2-6; no firm D call. The CDR3 runs to 17 residues. Germline V gives CDR1 SGHVS, CDR2 FQNEAQ. The V end was cut by 1 base, the J end by 4 bases, with 14 bases between. Here the CDR3 DNA reads TGTGCCAGCAGCTTAGACACAGTTATCTCCGGGGCCAACGTCCTGACTTTC. Translated: CASSLDTVISGANVLTF.

The chain couples TRBV7-9 to TRBJ2-6; 11 bases align to TRBD2. The germline V gene encodes CDR1 SEHNR and CDR2 FQNEAQ (reference sequence). With V trimmed by 5 bases and J by 0 bases, 6 bases remained unmatched. The CDR3 consists of 18 residues. The CDR3 loop is CASSRIAGGLSGANVLTF. In DNA form, the CDR3 reads TGTGCCAGCAGCCGTATAGCGGGAGGGCTCTCTGGGGCCAACGTCCTGACTTTC.

V and J are TRBV7-9 and TRBJ2-7; either TRBD1 or TRBD2 may fit D (5 bases each). The CDR3 length is 15 residues. The V end lost 1 base, the J end lost 1 base, and 11 bases lay between the germline ends. Germline V gene sequence: CDR1 SEHNR, CDR2 FQNEAQ (reference sequence). The CDR3 coding sequence is TGTGCCAGCAGCTTAGGAGGGACCCCATCCTACGAGCAGTACTTC. It encodes CASSLGGTPSYEQYF.

V usage is TRBV7-6 and J usage is TRBJ2-2; TRBD2 might be the D (5 bases). CDR3 length: 15 amino acids. Trimming cost V 5 bases and J 6 bases, with 16 bases left between them. Germline V gene data show CDR1 as SGHVS and CDR2 as FNYEAQ. CDR3 residues: CASSPHPAGSGELFF. CDR3 DNA sequence: TGTGCCAGCAGCCCCCACCCCGCGGGCTCCGGGGAGCTGTTTTTT.

The V and J genes are TRBV15 and TRBJ2-7; a possible D gene is TRBD1 (7 bases). This CDR3 contains 17 residues. Trimming removed 2 bases from V and 5 bases from J, with 22 bases in between. Germline loops: CDR1 LNHNV, CDR2 YYDKDF (reference sequence). The CDR3 sequence is CATSRPPQGRISNEQYF. The DNA of the CDR3 is TGTGCCACCAGCAGACCTCCACAGGGGAGGATCTCGAACGAGCAGTACTTC.

In nucleotides, the CDR3 is TGTGCCAGCAGTTACTCGTCCGTAAGGAATCAGCCCCAGCATTTT. Its protein is CASSYSSVRNQPQHF. The chain couples TRBV6-5 to TRBJ1-5; D not resolved. CDR1 MNHEY and CDR2 SVGAGI come from the germline V gene. The CDR3 is 15 amino acids. Trimming took off 0 bases at V and 4 bases at J, with 10 bases between the two ends.

The chain couples TRBV5-1 to TRBJ2-3; no definite D call. The germline gives CDR1 SGHRS, CDR2 YFSETQ. V lost 4 bases and J 2 bases, leaving 17 bases between the germline ends. The CDR3 runs 16 residues. The CDR3 protein is CASSLTPPGTTDTQYF. The DNA for the CDR3 is TGCGCCAGCAGCCTAACCCCCCCCGGAACCACAGATACGCAGTATTTT.

In the case of this clone: Distinct nucleotide sequences in the sample also encode this CDR3. The chain couples TRBV27 to TRBJ2-7; D is unresolved. Trimming took 3 bases from V and 1 from J, leaving 7 bases between them. The CDR3 totals 13 residues. Germline V gene lookup returns CDR1 MNHEY and CDR2 SMNVEV (reference sequence). Here the CDR3 reads CASSFSGSYEQYF. The CDR3 nucleotides read TGTGCCAGCAGTTTCTCGGGTTCCTACGAGCAGTACTTC.

The chain links TRBV10-3 to TRBJ2-7, with 7 positions matching TRBD1. Germline V gene lookup returns CDR1 ENHRY and CDR2 SYGVKD. Trimming removed 6 bases from V and 1 base from J; junction bases left unmatched: 6. The CDR3 runs to 14 residues. CDR3: CAIRAGTESYEQYF. The CDR3 nucleotides are TGTGCCATCAGGGCCGGGACAGAATCCTACGAGCAGTACTTC.

The genes are TRBV7-2 and TRBJ2-2, with 9 bases matching TRBD1. The germline V gene encodes CDR1 SGHTA and CDR2 FQGNSA. This CDR3 has 16 amino acids. Germline trimming cut 4 bases from V and 6 bases from J; bases unmatched to any gene: 9. The CDR3 DNA follows: TGTGCCAGCAGCTCCGGGACAGGGACAGCGGCCGGGGAGCTGTTTTTT. Translation: CASSSGTGTAAGELFF.

The rearrangement links TRBV16 to TRBJ1-5; no clear D. Trimming removed 3 bases from V and 2 bases from J, with 2 bases in between. This CDR3 contains 12 residues. In germline, CDR1 is KGHSY, CDR2 FQNENV. The CDR3 loop reads CASSQRNQPQHF. For the CDR3, the DNA is TGTGCCAGCAGCCAGCGCAATCAGCCCCAGCATTTT.

V gene TRBV20-1 combines with J gene TRBJ1-5; unclear D gene. V lost 3 bases and J 6 bases, leaving 6 bases between the germline ends. The V gene's germline CDR1 is DFQATT and CDR2 SNEGSKA (reference sequence). The CDR3 is 11 residues long. The CDR3 sequence: CSAREGQPQHF. The CDR3 nucleotides read TGCAGTGCTAGGGAGGGTCAGCCCCAGCATTTT.

CDR3 DNA: TGTGCCAGTAGTATTCGGGCAGAGAGCTCCTACGAGCAGTACTTC. It yields the protein CASSIRAESSYEQYF. V is TRBV19 and J is TRBJ2-7; D is unclear. Trimming took off 3 bases at V and 0 bases at J, with 12 bases between the two ends. This CDR3 contains 15 residues. Germline V gives CDR1 LNHDA, CDR2 SQIVND (reference sequence).

This clone was observed a handful of times. J is TRBJ1-1 and V is TRBV28; 7 bases align to TRBD1. The junction had 10 bases not matched to a gene; V was cut back by 6 bases and J by 6 bases. The germline V gene has CDR1 MDHEN and CDR2 SYDVKM. This CDR3 region has 14 residues. The CDR3 bases are TGTGCCAGCAGGCAGACAGGGACGAGCGCTGAAGCTTTCTTT. Translated, it gives CASRQTGTSAEAFF. The full variable domain, completed using reference TRBV28 and TRBJ1-1, is DVKVTQSSRYLVKRTGEKVFLECVQDMDHENMFWYRQDPGLGLRLIYFSYDVKMKEKGDIPEGYSVSREKKERFSLILESASTNQTSMYLCASRQTGTSAEAFFGQGTRLTVV.

This sequence joins TRBV9 and TRBJ1-1; maybe TRBD1 (5 bases). The V gene's germline CDR1 is SGDLS and CDR2 YYNGEE. The V end was cut by 4 bases, the J end by 1 base, with 14 bases between. The CDR3 has 15 residues. The CDR3 protein is CASSRLGDGNTEAFF. The CDR3, as DNA: TGTGCCAGCAGCCGCCTTGGGGACGGGAACACTGAAGCTTTCTTT.

The rearrangement uses TRBV29-1 and TRBJ1-1, with D unclear. The ends were cut back, 1 base at V and 0 bases at J, with 9 bases in the middle. Germline V gene data show CDR1 as SQVTM and CDR2 as ANQGSEA. The CDR3 covers 14 residues. CDR3 loop: CSVEVVRVNTEAFF. As DNA, the CDR3 is TGCAGCGTTGAAGTTGTGCGAGTGAACACTGAAGCTTTCTTT.

This chain connects TRBV5-4 to TRBJ2-3; no firm D call. The germline gives CDR1 SGHNT, CDR2 YYREEE (reference sequence). The CDR3 is 11 residues long. V gave up 3 bases and J gave up 2 bases, with 1 base separating them. CDR3 protein: CASSSTDTQYF. The CDR3 DNA follows: TGTGCCAGCAGCTCCACAGATACGCAGTATTTT.

The chain joins TRBV7-8 to TRBJ2-7; no definite D call. Germline CDR1 SGHVS, CDR2 FQNEAQ. The CDR3 extends over 16 amino acids. V was shortened by 4 bases and J by 0 bases, with 16 bases between the two germline ends. Written as DNA, the CDR3 is TGTGCCAGCAGCTCGCCGACGGAACTGCCCTCCTACGAGCAGTACTTC. It is translated as CASSSPTELPSYEQYF.

The J gene is TRBJ2-1, the V gene TRBV18; weak D call: TRBD2 (5 bases). Germline CDR1 is KGHSH and CDR2 is LQKENI. V was shortened by 6 bases and J by 4 bases, with 10 bases between the two germline ends. The CDR3 spans 13 residues. The CDR3 sequence: CASSPTSYNEQFF. The CDR3 coding sequence is TGTGCCAGCTCCCCTACTAGTTACAATGAGCAGTTCTTC.

J is TRBJ2-1 and V is TRBV6-5, with 8 bases identical to TRBD2. Germline V lookup: CDR1 MNHEY, CDR2 SVGAGI. CDR3 size: 15 residues. With 6 bases clipped from V and 2 bases from J, the junction kept 6 bases outside the gene matches. CDR3 residues: CASSQREPPYNEQFF. The CDR3 DNA reads as TGTGCCAGCAGCCAGCGGGAGCCACCCTACAATGAGCAGTTCTTC.

The rearrangement joins TRBV9 to TRBJ2-1; 10 bases are a match to TRBD2. The CDR3 sequence is 16 residues long. The V gene end was trimmed by 4 bases and the J gene end by 2 bases; junction bases not matched to a gene: 6. Per the germline V gene, CDR1 is SGDLS and CDR2 is YYNGEE. CDR3 DNA: TGTGCCAGCAGCCCAGCTAGCGGGAGAACCTACAATGAGCAGTTCTTC. This gives the protein CASSPASGRTYNEQFF. The full variable domain, completed using reference TRBV9 and TRBJ2-1, is DSGVTQTPKHLITATGQRVTLRCSPRSGDLSVYWYQQSLDQGLQFLIQYYNGEERAKGNILERFSAQQFPDLHSELNLSSLELGDSALYFCASSPASGRTYNEQFFGPGTRLTVL.

V is TRBV28 and J is TRBJ2-7; D possibly uses TRBD1 or TRBD2 (5 bases each). Germline V gives CDR1 MDHEN, CDR2 SYDVKM. V was cut by 5 bases and J by 2 bases, with 13 bases left in between. This CDR3 has 14 residues. CDR3 loop: CASSGDQNPYEQYF. DNA of the CDR3: TGTGCCAGCAGTGGGGACCAGAACCCCTACGAGCAGTACTTC.